What follows describes a single TCR beta chain. The data derive from a study of blood T cell repertoires in COVID-19. Study background: Sites across the United States, Italy and Spain contributed samples from acute and convalescent COVID-19. Sources were T cells, B-cell-depleted T cells, or PBMCs; the material itself was cDNA or gDNA.

Source study methods: The assay estimated nucleated cells by amplifying reference gene primers. TCRdb's copy holds only in-frame clones and misses some; the assay was immunoSEQ multiplex PCR. V, J and clone size reflect that table, while D and trimming were determined from the DNA. The table has approximately 220,000 clones, 83% seen once; the top ten hold approximately 5%. The CDR3 contains 12 residues. CDR1 and CDR2 from the germline V gene are SQVTM and ANQGSEA. Trimming left V 7 bases short and J 5 bases short, with 14 bases between. The V and J genes are TRBV29-1 and TRBJ2-5; D may be TRBD1 (5 bases). The sequencing sample was made of PBMCs or T cells enriched from blood (not recorded which). This clonotype was obtained from a woman aged 50 to 60 who had been exposed to COVID-19. CDR3 DNA sequence: TGCAGCGCCCGGGTAGGGGTGGAGACCCAGTACTTC. Translation gives CSARVGVETQYF.